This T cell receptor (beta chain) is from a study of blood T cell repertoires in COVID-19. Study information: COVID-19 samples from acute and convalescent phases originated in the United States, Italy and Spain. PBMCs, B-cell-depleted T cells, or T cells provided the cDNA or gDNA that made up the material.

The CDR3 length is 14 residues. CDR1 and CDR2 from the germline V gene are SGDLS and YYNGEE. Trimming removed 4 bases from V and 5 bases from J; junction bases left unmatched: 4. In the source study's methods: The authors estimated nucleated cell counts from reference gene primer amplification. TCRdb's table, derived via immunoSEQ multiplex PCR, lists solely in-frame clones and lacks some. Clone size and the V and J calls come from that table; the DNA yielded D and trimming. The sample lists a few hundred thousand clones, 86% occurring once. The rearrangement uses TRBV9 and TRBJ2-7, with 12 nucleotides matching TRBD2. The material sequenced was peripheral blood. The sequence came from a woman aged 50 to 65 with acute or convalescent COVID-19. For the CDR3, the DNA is TGTGCCAGCAGCTTCCGACTAGCGGGAGACGAGCAGTACTTC. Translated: CASSFRLAGDEQYF.